The T cell receptor (beta chain) under discussion was sequenced for a study of blood T cell repertoires in COVID-19. Germline V gene lookup returns CDR1 SGHDT and CDR2 YYEEEE. The length of the CDR3 is 16 residues. Germline trimming cut 6 bases from V and 10 bases from J; bases unmatched to any gene: 15. This table comes from immunoSEQ multiplex PCR, and its TCRdb copy is limited to in-frame clones, with some not included. This sample yields approximately 250,000 clones, of which around 81% are seen a single time; around 6.4% belongs to the top ten. This chain joins TRBV5-6 and TRBJ2-1; 11 bases match TRBD1. This receptor was identified in a woman aged 55-75 years with active or convalescent COVID-19. Sequencing used peripheral blood. The CDR3 reads CASTRFVGQGAWEQFF. CDR3 coding DNA: TGTGCCAGCACCAGATTCGTAGGACAGGGGGCGTGGGAGCAGTTCTTC.